These T cell receptor beta chains were read from a single sample in a study of blood T cell repertoires in COVID-19. The data were produced by immunoSEQ multiplex PCR, yet TCRdb's version contains in-frame clones alone and is incomplete. The data show 250,000 to 300,000 clones, about nine tenths seen once. Sample: peripheral blood. The source of these receptors is a woman aged 40 to 50 who had recovered from COVID-19. Both conserved end residues are part of each CDR3. The D gene is left open where the match is weak. Rows may omit the clone size; those that give it use once, few, many or a size class.

j_call	clone_size	v_call	d_call	cdr3_aa	cdr3_nt
TRBJ2-7	-	TRBV29-1	-	CSVGRRGSYEQYF	TGCAGCGTAGGACGGCGCGGGTCCTACGAGCAGTACTTC
TRBJ1-2	few	TRBV27	TRBD1	CASSPPDRGSYGYTF	TGTGCCAGCAGTCCCCCGGACAGGGGTTCCTATGGCTACACCTTC
TRBJ1-5	-	TRBV5-6	TRBD1	CASSRTGESNQPQHF	TGTGCCAGCAGTCGAACAGGGGAGAGCAATCAGCCCCAGCATTTT
TRBJ1-1	-	TRBV12-3/TRBV12-4	-	CASSLESWTEAFF	TGTGCCAGCAGTTTAGAGAGTTGGACTGAAGCTTTCTTT
TRBJ2-1	-	TRBV5-4	-	CASNHRDSLNYNEQFF	TGTGCCAGCAACCACCGCGACTCCTTAAATTACAATGAGCAGTTCTTC
TRBJ1-4	-	TRBV6-1	-	CASSDWQTNEKLFF	TGTGCCAGCAGTGATTGGCAGACTAATGAAAAACTGTTTTTT
TRBJ2-7	-	TRBV27	TRBD1	CASKEATGVYEQYF	TGTGCCAGCAAGGAGGCGACAGGGGTGTACGAGCAGTACTTC
TRBJ2-7	-	TRBV28	-	CASSLTRYEQYF	TGTGCCAGCAGTCTAACCAGGTACGAGCAGTACTTC
TRBJ2-7	-	TRBV5-1	TRBD1	CASSLPTGGNSYEQYF	TGCGCCAGCAGCTTGCCGACAGGGGGCAACTCCTACGAGCAGTACTTC
TRBJ1-4	-	TRBV5-1	-	CASSITGSGEKLFF	TGCGCCAGCAGCATAACAGGGAGCGGTGAAAAACTGTTTTTT
TRBJ2-5	-	TRBV2	-	CASSSGSPGGETQYF	TGTGCCAGCAGTTCCGGGTCCCCAGGCGGGGAGACCCAGTACTTC
TRBJ1-2	-	TRBV6-5	TRBD1	CASSYGDRGLYGYTF	TGTGCCAGCAGTTATGGGGACAGGGGGCTCTATGGCTACACCTTC
TRBJ2-1	-	TRBV7-6	TRBD2	CASSSQTSRGPYNEQFF	TGTGCCAGCAGCTCCCAGACTAGCCGCGGCCCCTACAATGAGCAGTTCTTC
TRBJ2-5	-	TRBV19	-	CASNRPGVQDTQYF	TGTGCCAGTAATCGGCCAGGGGTCCAAGATACCCAGTACTTC
TRBJ1-2	-	TRBV19	TRBD1	CASSIGPGTVNYGYTF	TGTGCCAGTAGTATTGGCCCCGGGACAGTTAACTATGGCTACACCTTC